Here is one T cell receptor beta chain with its context. Its antigen is currently unknown. PCR primers comprised 60 Vbeta and 13 Jbeta primers. Here immunoSEQ multiplex PCR was the method, and the copy in TCRdb shows in-frame clones only, minus some. The data contain 200,000 or so clones, around 86% of them seen just once; the ten biggest clones take up approximately 6.5%. This sample was taken from a study of cytomegalovirus exposure and HLA in healthy donors. Study-level results: Based on reports, TCR beta sequences accurately predicted HLA-A and HLA-B alleles for most subjects. Rarity held for most TCR sequences, but there were some public TCRs that occurred in many donors.

Sequenced: PBMCs. This clonotype was obtained from a woman between 50 and 59 years old in good health and CMV-seropositive.

The chain's CDR3 is CASSQDRTYSNQPQHF. The DNA of the CDR3 is TGCGCCAGCAGCCAAGACAGGACTTATAGCAATCAGCCCCAGCATTTT. The chain links TRBV4-1 to TRBJ1-5; D gene uncertain. CDR1 is MGHRA and CDR2 is YSYEKL in the germline V gene. The ends were cut back, 0 bases at V and 0 bases at J, with 9 bases in the middle. The CDR3 totals 16 residues.